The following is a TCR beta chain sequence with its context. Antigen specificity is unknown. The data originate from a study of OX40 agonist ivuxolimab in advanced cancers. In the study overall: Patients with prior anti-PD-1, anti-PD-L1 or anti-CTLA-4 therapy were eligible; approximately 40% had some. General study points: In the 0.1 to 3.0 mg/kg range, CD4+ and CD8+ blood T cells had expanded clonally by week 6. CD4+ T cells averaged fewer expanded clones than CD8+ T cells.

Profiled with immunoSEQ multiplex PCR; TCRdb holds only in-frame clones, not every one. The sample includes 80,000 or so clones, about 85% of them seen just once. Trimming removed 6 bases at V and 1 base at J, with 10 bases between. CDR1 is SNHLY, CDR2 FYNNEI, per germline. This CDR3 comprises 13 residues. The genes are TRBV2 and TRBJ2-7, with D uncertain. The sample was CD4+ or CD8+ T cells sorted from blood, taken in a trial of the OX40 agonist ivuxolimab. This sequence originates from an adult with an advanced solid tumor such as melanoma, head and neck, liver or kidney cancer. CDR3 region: CASRTPDSYEQYF. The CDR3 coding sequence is TGTGCCAGCAGAACGCCTGATTCCTACGAGCAGTACTTC.